Following are 28 T cell receptor beta chains from one sample sequenced in a study of blood T cell repertoires in COVID-19. TCRdb's table, derived via immunoSEQ multiplex PCR, lists solely in-frame clones and lacks some. The profile covers a few hundred thousand clones, with around 89% appearing a single time and 0.99% taken by the ten largest. Sequencing was carried out using peripheral blood. The receptors shown here come from a woman in her 40s who had recovered from COVID-19.

The V gene is TRBV7-8, the J gene TRBJ1-5; TRBD1 matches 11 bases. Germline V lookup: CDR1 SGHVS, CDR2 FQNEAQ. V trimming: 5 bases; J trimming: 2 bases; junction bases outside the gene matches: 5. The CDR3 sequence is 16 residues long. DNA for the CDR3: TGTGCCAGCAGCCCGGGACAGGGGGTGGGCAATCAGCCCCAGCATTTT. This translates into CASSPGQGVGNQPQHF.

The V call is TRBV29-1, the J call TRBJ1-2; no clear D gene. Trimming took off 6 bases at V and 3 bases at J, with 20 bases between the two ends. CDR1 SQVTM and CDR2 ANQGSEA come from the germline V gene. CDR3 length: 15 amino acids. CDR3 region: CSVPKWTGEHYGYTF. The DNA for the CDR3 is TGCAGCGTCCCGAAGTGGACGGGAGAGCACTATGGCTACACCTTC.

This clone was counted only a few times. CDR3 nucleotides: TGTGCCAGCAGCTCAGGAGGGACAGCGAACACTGAAGCTTTCTTT. It yields the protein CASSSGGTANTEAFF. The chain has TRBV5-4 and TRBJ1-1, with 7 bases aligning to TRBD1. The CDR3 covers 15 residues. V lost 3 bases, J lost 1 base, and 6 bases stayed unmatched. Germline V lookup: CDR1 SGHNT, CDR2 YYREEE (reference sequence).

V and J are TRBV6-5 and TRBJ1-1; the match to TRBD1 covers 10 bases. V dropped 2 bases and J dropped 3; count of bases not matched to a gene: 6. CDR3 length: 16 residues. Per germline, CDR1 MNHEY and CDR2 SVGAGI. CDR3 in DNA: TGTGCCAGCAGTTACGGGGACAGGGGCCTCTACACTGAAGCTTTCTTT. Encoded protein: CASSYGDRGLYTEAFF.

The rearrangement uses TRBV30 and TRBJ1-1; 7 nucleotides align to TRBD1. The J segment lost 6 bases and the V segment lost 4 bases, leaving 11 bases of the junction unmatched. There are 14 residues in the CDR3. The germline V gene encodes CDR1 GTSNPN and CDR2 SVGIG (reference sequence). The CDR3 sequence is CAWIRPGGIAEAFF. The CDR3 DNA sequence: TGTGCCTGGATTCGGCCAGGGGGGATCGCTGAAGCTTTCTTT.

J is TRBJ2-2 and V is TRBV5-1, with TRBD2 matching 11 bases. J was trimmed by 2 bases and V by 4 bases; bases with no gene match: 4. Germline V CDR1 and CDR2: SGHRS, YFSETQ. CDR3 length: 16 residues. The CDR3 DNA follows: TGCGCCAGCAGCCAAGGGACTAGCGGAAACACCGGGGAGCTGTTTTTT. This gives the protein CASSQGTSGNTGELFF.

The chain links TRBV5-1 to TRBJ1-6; TRBD1 might be the D (6 bases). Trimming pared 0 bases from V and 7 bases from J, leaving 14 bases between. Per the germline V gene, CDR1 is SGHRS and CDR2 is YFSETQ. The CDR3 contains 16 residues. Here the CDR3 DNA reads TGCGCCAGCAGCTTGGGGTTTTTACAGGGAAATTCACCCCTCCACTTT. Translated, it gives CASSLGFLQGNSPLHF.

The chain joins TRBV5-6 to TRBJ2-3; D is possibly TRBD1 (5 bases). Germline V CDR1 and CDR2: SGHDT, YYEEEE. The CDR3 is 16 amino acids. V was cut by 0 bases and J by 0 bases, with 11 bases left in between. CDR3 in DNA: TGTGCCAGCAGCTTGGTCCAGGGTGGGAGCACAGATACGCAGTATTTT. It encodes CASSLVQGGSTDTQYF.

J is TRBJ2-1 and V is TRBV6-6, with D maybe TRBD2 (5 bases). This CDR3 comprises 13 residues. CDR1 is MNHNY and CDR2 is SVGAGI in the germline V gene (reference sequence). The germline V and J ends were trimmed by 8 bases and 8 bases, with 16 bases remaining between them. CDR3 coding DNA: TGTGCCAGCCGCGGGCCTGGACGGGATGAGCAGTTCTTC. The encoded protein is CASRGPGRDEQFF.

The genes are TRBV10-3 and TRBJ2-6, with 8 bases identical to TRBD2. The length of the CDR3 is 15 residues. Germline V lookup: CDR1 ENHRY, CDR2 SYGVKD. With V trimmed by 7 bases and J by 2 bases, 4 bases remained unmatched. The CDR3, as DNA: TGTGCCATCACCCGGGGGGGCACTGGGGCCAACGTCCTGACTTTC. It specifies CAITRGGTGANVLTF.

V is TRBV24-1 and J is TRBJ2-3; D gene ambiguous. CDR1 is KGHDR and CDR2 is SFDVKD in the germline V gene. The CDR3 covers 16 residues. V lost 1 base, J lost 4 bases, and 14 bases lay in between. The CDR3 coding sequence is TGTGCCACCAGTGATTTTGGGCCAGGTTCCTCAGATACGCAGTATTTT. Encoded protein: CATSDFGPGSSDTQYF.

V and J are TRBV24-1 and TRBJ2-5, with D maybe TRBD1 (6 bases). The CDR3 is 17 residues long. CDR1 KGHDR and CDR2 SFDVKD come from the germline V gene. With 0 bases removed from V and 5 bases from J, the gap between germline ends came to 18 bases. The CDR3 nucleotides are TGTGCCACCAGTGATTTGGGGCAGGGGCCCGCCCGGGAGACCCAGTACTTC. Its translation: CATSDLGQGPARETQYF.

In the case of this clone: One junction end disagrees with the germline gene, perhaps due to a read error. The CDR3 DNA sequence: TGTGCCAACAGTGAGGGAGGGGGTCGCGGCTACACCTTC. It codes for CANSEGGGRGYTF. The genes are TRBV25-1 and TRBJ1-2, with D maybe TRBD1 (6 bases). The CDR3 totals 13 residues. Germline CDR1 and CDR2: MGHDK and SYGVNS.

The chain combines TRBV7-2 with TRBJ2-1; 10 bases are shared with TRBD2. Germline V gene data show CDR1 as SGHTA and CDR2 as FQGNSA. This CDR3 contains 16 residues. J lost 9 bases, V lost 5 bases, and 13 bases had no gene match. The CDR3 region has the DNA TGTGCCAGCAGCCCCGGAGGTAGTAGCGGGAGGTTTGAGCAGTTCTTC. This gives the protein CASSPGGSSGRFEQFF.

The V and J genes are TRBV11-1 and TRBJ2-5, with D perhaps matching TRBD1 (5 bases). Germline CDR1 SGHAT, CDR2 FQDESV (reference sequence). This CDR3 has 16 amino acids. Trimming removed 5 bases at V and 0 bases at J, with 16 bases between. The CDR3 is CASSPQGGAHQETQYF. The DNA of the CDR3 is TGTGCCAGCAGCCCCCAGGGTGGGGCCCACCAAGAGACCCAGTACTTC.

The V gene is TRBV6-6, the J gene TRBJ1-2; perhaps TRBD1 as D (6 bases). From germline, CDR1 is MNHNY and CDR2 SVGAGI (reference sequence). This CDR3 is built from 13 residues. Trimming pared 7 bases from V and 4 bases from J, leaving 13 bases between. The CDR3 DNA reads as TGTGCCAGCACCGACAGAGGGGGCTATGGCTACACCTTC. Translation gives CASTDRGGYGYTF.

The chain has TRBV16 and TRBJ1-1; D not certain. The CDR3 contains 14 residues. Between the trimmed V and J ends, which lost 3 bases and 2 bases, there was a span of 10 bases. Germline CDR1 is KGHSY and CDR2 is FQNENV. CDR3 loop: CASSQWSSNTEAFF. The CDR3 DNA is TGTGCCAGCAGCCAGTGGTCCAGTAACACTGAAGCTTTCTTT.

This clone was found once. V and J are TRBV15 and TRBJ2-1; TRBD2 matches 10 bases. Germline V gene sequence: CDR1 LNHNV, CDR2 YYDKDF (reference sequence). This CDR3 comprises 16 residues. The V gene end was trimmed by 0 bases and the J gene end by 4 bases; junction bases not matched to a gene: 3. The CDR3 spells CATSRDKREGYNEQFF. The CDR3 DNA is TGTGCCACCAGCAGAGATAAGCGGGAGGGGTACAATGAGCAGTTCTTC.

This clone was seen a single time. V gene TRBV30 combines with J gene TRBJ2-6, with D unresolved. Germline CDR1 and CDR2: GTSNPN and SVGIG (reference sequence). The CDR3 covers 13 residues. Trimming took off 4 bases at V and 3 bases at J, with 7 bases between the two ends. The CDR3 spells CAWMSYGANVLTF. The CDR3 nucleotides are TGTGCCTGGATGTCGTATGGGGCCAACGTCCTGACTTTC.

V gene TRBV19 combines with J gene TRBJ1-1, with 11 bases fitting TRBD1. This CDR3 region has 15 residues. The V gene's germline CDR1 is LNHDA and CDR2 SQIVND (reference sequence). V lost 4 bases, J lost 5 bases, and 6 bases stayed unmatched. CDR3 residues: CASSTRTGGTTEAFF. DNA for the CDR3: TGTGCCAGTAGTACCAGGACAGGGGGCACGACTGAAGCTTTCTTT.

V is TRBV30 and J is TRBJ1-4; the match to TRBD1 covers 12 bases. Germline loops: CDR1 GTSNPN, CDR2 SVGIG (reference sequence). CDR3 size: 13 residues. Here the CDR3 DNA reads TGTGCGGGGGACAGGGGGCGAGGGGAAAAACTGTTTTTT. Protein product: CAGDRGRGEKLFF.

This rearrangement joins TRBV27 to TRBJ1-5; D gene uncertain. CDR1 and CDR2 (germline): MNHEY, SMNVEV (reference sequence). The CDR3 totals 15 residues. Trimming removed 0 bases at V and 6 bases at J, with 12 bases between. CDR3 coding DNA: TGTGCCAGCAGTTTATCCCTAGGCGGCCGTCAGCCCCAGCATTTT. Protein product: CASSLSLGGRQPQHF.

The chain recombines TRBV2 with TRBJ2-1; tentative D call: TRBD2 (6 bases). The V gene lost 8 bases and the J gene lost 7 bases, with 21 bases spanning the gap. CDR1 and CDR2 (germline): SNHLY, FYNNEI. The length of the CDR3 is 15 residues. This CDR3 is CASARRDSLGNEQFF. The CDR3 coding sequence is TGTGCCAGCGCAAGACGGGACTCCCTGGGTAATGAGCAGTTCTTC.

The chain employs TRBV11-3 and TRBJ2-3; perhaps TRBD1 as D (5 bases). The V gene lost 3 bases and the J gene lost 1 base, with 5 bases spanning the gap. This CDR3 region has 13 residues. Looked up from germline, CDR1 is SGHNT and CDR2 is YENEEA. CDR3 coding DNA: TGTGCCAGCAGCTTGGGGCGCACAGATACGCAGTATTTT. Translation: CASSLGRTDTQYF. Using reference TRBV11-3 and TRBJ2-3 for the parts outside the CDR3, the full variable domain is EAGVVQSPRYKIIEKKQPVAFWCNPISGHNTLYWYLQNLGQGPELLIRYENEEAVDDSQLPKDRFSAERLKGVDSTLKIQPAELGDSAVYLCASSLGRTDTQYFGPGTRLTVL.

This rearrangement joins TRBV18 to TRBJ1-5, with TRBD1 matching over 11 bases. Trimming took 3 bases from V and 1 from J; bases not matched to a gene: 8. Germline assignment: CDR1 KGHSH and CDR2 LQKENI. The CDR3 is made up of 18 amino acids. The CDR3 region has the DNA TGTGCCAGCTCACCCCGGGGACAGGGGGGACCCAGCAATCAGCCCCAGCATTTT. Translation gives CASSPRGQGGPSNQPQHF.

The gene calls are TRBV9 and TRBJ2-1, with 9 bases fitting TRBD2. V gave up 4 bases and J gave up 5 bases; unmatched junction bases: 4. In germline, CDR1 is SGDLS, CDR2 YYNGEE. CDR3 length: 14 amino acids. The CDR3 loop reads CASSPRLADNEQFF. The CDR3 DNA is TGTGCCAGCAGCCCCCGACTAGCGGACAATGAGCAGTTCTTC.

This clone was counted a few times. This chain links TRBV18 with TRBJ2-2; the match to TRBD1 covers 7 bases. V lost 6 bases to trimming and J lost 0 bases; unmatched junction nucleotides: 7. The CDR3 length is 16 residues. The germline V gene has CDR1 KGHSH and CDR2 LQKENI. The chain's CDR3 is CASSLTGQANTGELFF. In nucleotides, the CDR3 is TGTGCCAGCTCGCTAACTGGACAGGCGAACACCGGGGAGCTGTTTTTT.

The V and J genes are TRBV7-2 and TRBJ1-4; the D gene is possibly TRBD1 (5 bases). The CDR3 runs to 12 residues. Germline V gene sequence: CDR1 SGHTA, CDR2 FQGNSA. The V and J ends lost 5 bases and 8 bases respectively, with 9 bases between them. The CDR3 coding sequence is TGTGCCAGCAGCCCCAGGGCGGAAAAACTGTTTTTT. This translates into CASSPRAEKLFF.